Shown below are 11 T cell receptor beta chains from a single sample sequenced in a study of cytomegalovirus exposure and HLA in healthy donors. PCR used 60 Vbeta primers and 13 Jbeta primers. The method was immunoSEQ multiplex PCR; TCRdb's version includes in-frame clones alone and lacks a portion of them. The table includes 250,000 to 300,000 clones, about nine tenths detected once. Sequences were obtained from PBMCs. These TCRs come from a girl aged 2 to 10 in good health and CMV-seronegative.

J is TRBJ2-5 and V is TRBV18, with 7 nucleotides matching TRBD2. The CDR3 length is 15 residues. The V gene end was trimmed by 3 bases and the J gene end by 4 bases; junction bases not matched to a gene: 8. Germline lookup yields CDR1 KGHSH and CDR2 LQKENI. This CDR3 is CASSPTWGGGETQYF. The CDR3 nucleotides are TGTGCCAGCTCACCGACCTGGGGGGGAGGAGAGACCCAGTACTTC.

The V call is TRBV14, the J call TRBJ1-4; possibly TRBD1 for D (6 bases). The CDR3 length is 14 residues. Germline values: CDR1 SGHDN, CDR2 FVKESK. The V and J ends lost 7 bases and 5 bases respectively, with 14 bases between them. In DNA, the CDR3 is TGTGCCAGCAACCTACAGGGTCTGAATGAAAAACTGTTTTTT. Amino acid sequence: CASNLQGLNEKLFF.

The chain is built from TRBV4-2 and TRBJ2-7; D is perhaps TRBD2 (6 bases). This CDR3 is 16 amino acids long. CDR1 is LGHNA and CDR2 is YNFKEQ in the germline V gene. V gave up 0 bases and J gave up 0 bases, with 12 bases separating them. The CDR3 DNA sequence: TGTGCCAGCAGCCAAGATTCCCCTAGCGCCTCCTACGAGCAGTACTTC. Translating gives CASSQDSPSASYEQYF.

This chain links TRBV4-2 with TRBJ2-1; 14 bases are a match to TRBD2. CDR3 length: 15 amino acids. Germline CDR1 LGHNA, CDR2 YNFKEQ. With V trimmed by 4 bases and J by 8 bases, 4 bases remained unmatched. This CDR3 reads CASSRGTSGGDEQFF. The CDR3 DNA sequence: TGTGCCAGCAGCCGAGGGACTAGCGGGGGTGATGAGCAGTTCTTC.

This chain links TRBV5-5 with TRBJ2-7; 7 nucleotides agree with TRBD1. V was pared by 4 bases and J by 6 bases, with 4 bases of the junction left unmatched. Germline CDR1 SGHKS, CDR2 YYEKEE (reference sequence). The CDR3 is 12 amino acids. The CDR3 coding sequence is TGTGCCAGCAGCCCACAGGGGACCGAGCAGTACTTC. Encoded protein: CASSPQGTEQYF.

The chain couples TRBV5-6 to TRBJ2-1, with TRBD2 identical over 9 bases. The CDR3 extends over 12 amino acids. The germline V gene encodes CDR1 SGHDT and CDR2 YYEEEE. Trimming cost V 2 bases and J 15 bases; bases outside gene matches: 6. CDR3 in amino acids: CASSFAGGPGFF. DNA of the CDR3: TGTGCCAGCAGCTTTGCGGGAGGGCCGGGGTTCTTC.

V gene TRBV6-6 combines with J gene TRBJ2-3; perhaps TRBD1 as D (5 bases). The V and J ends lost 0 bases and 4 bases respectively, with 11 bases between them. CDR3 length: 15 amino acids. Germline CDR1 is MNHNY and CDR2 is SVGAGI (reference sequence). CDR3 protein: CASSYSGVGSDTQYF. In nucleotides, the CDR3 is TGTGCCAGCAGTTACTCAGGGGTGGGTTCAGATACGCAGTATTTT.

V is TRBV6-1 and J is TRBJ2-5, with a possible D match to TRBD1 (6 bases). The J call may not be correct, given that the DNA end is closer to TRBJ2-7. CDR1 and CDR2 (germline): MNHNS, SASEGT. The CDR3 has 16 amino acids. CDR3 sequence reads: CASSDVQGPFDYEQYF. CDR3 bases: TGTGCCAGCAGTGATGTCCAGGGGCCCTTCGACTACGAGCAGTACTTC.

The chain recombines TRBV4-1 with TRBJ2-1; 14 bases are a match to TRBD2. Germline CDR1 and CDR2: MGHRA and YSYEKL. The CDR3 sequence is 17 residues long. J gave up 12 bases and V 5 bases, and 15 bases lay outside the gene matches. CDR3 residues: CASSKTLWTSGRTGQFF. DNA of the CDR3: TGCGCCAGCAGCAAAACTCTGTGGACTAGCGGGAGGACGGGGCAGTTCTTC.

J is TRBJ1-1 and V is TRBV2; D uncertain. The V and J ends lost 5 bases and 3 bases respectively, with 13 bases between them. Per the germline V gene, CDR1 is SNHLY and CDR2 is FYNNEI. The CDR3 totals 14 residues. CDR3 sequence reads: CASSLTRQDTEAFF. CDR3 DNA: TGTGCCAGCAGTTTGACACGGCAGGACACTGAAGCTTTCTTT.

The gene calls are TRBV27 and TRBJ1-1; 9 bases fit TRBD1. Germline V lookup: CDR1 MNHEY, CDR2 SMNVEV (reference sequence). V dropped 2 bases and J dropped 4; count of bases not matched to a gene: 8. CDR3 length: 16 amino acids. The CDR3 loop is CASSLAGTGHRTEAFF. CDR3 sequence (DNA): TGTGCCAGCAGTTTAGCCGGGACAGGGCACCGCACTGAAGCTTTCTTT.